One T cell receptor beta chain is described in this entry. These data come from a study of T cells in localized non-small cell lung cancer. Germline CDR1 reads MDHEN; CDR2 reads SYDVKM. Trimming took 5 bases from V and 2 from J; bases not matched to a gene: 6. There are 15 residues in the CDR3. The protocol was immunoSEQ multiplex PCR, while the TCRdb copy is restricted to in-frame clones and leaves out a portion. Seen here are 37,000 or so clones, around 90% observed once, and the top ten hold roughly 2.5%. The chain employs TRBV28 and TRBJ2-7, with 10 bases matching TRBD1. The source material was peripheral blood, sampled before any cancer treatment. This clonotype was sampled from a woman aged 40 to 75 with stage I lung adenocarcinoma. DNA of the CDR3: TGTGCCAGCAGTGGCCGGGACAGGGGCACCTACGAGCAGTACTTC. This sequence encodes CASSGRDRGTYEQYF. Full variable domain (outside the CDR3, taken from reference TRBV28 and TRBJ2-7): DVKVTQSSRYLVKRTGEKVFLECVQDMDHENMFWYRQDPGLGLRLIYFSYDVKMKEKGDIPEGYSVSREKKERFSLILESASTNQTSMYLCASSGRDRGTYEQYFGPGTRLTVT.